The entry below gives a single TCR beta chain sequence along with its context. This sample was included in a study of radiation and T cells in renal cell carcinoma. The sample's time point: blood 4 weeks post-SBRT, at nephrectomy. Described treatment: 15 Gy SBRT to primary tumor, nephrectomy 4 weeks later. The data were produced by immunoSEQ multiplex PCR, yet TCRdb's version contains in-frame clones alone and is incomplete. The repertoire holds about 170,000 clones, about nine tenths seen once, with 11% in the top ten. V dropped 3 bases and J dropped 3 bases, with 8 bases sitting between them. CDR1 is LNHDA and CDR2 is SQIVND in the germline V gene (reference sequence). This CDR3 contains 14 residues.

This sequence was found in a woman between 45 and 60 years old with renal cell carcinoma. Sequencing was performed on blood, taken from a patient whose treatment included radiotherapy and nephrectomy. The chain has TRBV19 and TRBJ1-4; possible D gene TRBD1, 5 bases. CDR3 sequence: CASSMQGSNEKLFF. In DNA form, the CDR3 reads TGTGCCAGTAGTATGCAGGGCTCTAATGAAAAACTGTTTTTT.